This T cell receptor (beta chain) is drawn from a study of cytomegalovirus exposure and HLA in healthy donors. Whole-study findings and limits: Sequencing artifact likely explains a cluster of highly shared sequence variants.

Germline CDR1 and CDR2: SGHRS and YFSETQ. V was pared by 5 bases and J by 0 bases, with 4 bases of the junction left unmatched. This CDR3 is built from 15 residues. The PCR was carried out with 60 Vbeta primers and 13 Jbeta primers. Assay used: immunoSEQ multiplex PCR; TCRdb lists only in-frame clones, some missing. Its listing shows 20,000 to 25,000 clones. About this clone itself: Its cognate antigen is unknown.

The sequenced material came from PBMCs. The rearrangement uses TRBV5-1 and TRBJ2-7; 11 nucleotides line up with TRBD2. This clonotype was obtained from a man in his 60s in good health and CMV-seropositive. CDR3 sequence (DNA): TGCGCCAGCAGAACTGGACTAGCGGGCTCCTACGAGCAGTACTTC. It specifies CASRTGLAGSYEQYF.